This T cell receptor (beta chain) was captured in a study of cytomegalovirus exposure and HLA in healthy donors. About the study: Around 180 million T cells yielded more than 90 million unique TCR beta sequences in earlier analysis.

The table lists this clone with a count of one. J gave up 3 bases and V 0 bases, and 13 bases lay outside the gene matches. CDR1 is MGHRA and CDR2 is YSYEKL in the germline V gene. CDR3 size: 18 residues. Amplification used 60 Vbeta primers and 13 Jbeta primers. Clones were read by immunoSEQ multiplex PCR, and TCRdb kept only the in-frame ones, dropping some. The sample contains some 140,000 clones, over 60% of which appear only once. The specimen was PBMCs. This clonotype was obtained from a male donor in good health and CMV-seropositive. This chain uses TRBV4-1 with TRBJ2-7, with 8 bases that match TRBD1. The CDR3 bases are TGCGCCAGCAGCCAAGAGGCAGGGGGCGGATCTAGCGACTACGAGCAGTACTTC. Its protein product is CASSQEAGGGSSDYEQYF.